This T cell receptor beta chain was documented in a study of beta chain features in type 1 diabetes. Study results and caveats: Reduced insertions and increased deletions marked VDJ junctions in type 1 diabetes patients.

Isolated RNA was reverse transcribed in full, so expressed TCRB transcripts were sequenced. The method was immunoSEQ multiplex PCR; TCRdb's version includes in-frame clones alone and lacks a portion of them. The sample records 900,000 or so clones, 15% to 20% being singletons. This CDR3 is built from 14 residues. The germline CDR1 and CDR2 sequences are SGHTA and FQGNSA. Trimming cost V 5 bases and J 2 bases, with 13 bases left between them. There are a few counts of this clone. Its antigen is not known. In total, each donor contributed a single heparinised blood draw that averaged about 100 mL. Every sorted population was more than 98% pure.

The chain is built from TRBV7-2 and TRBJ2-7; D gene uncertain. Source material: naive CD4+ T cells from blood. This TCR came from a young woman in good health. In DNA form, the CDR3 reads TGTGCCAGCAGCCAAGGAAGCTCACCCTACGAGCAGTACTTC. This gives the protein CASSQGSSPYEQYF.